This T cell receptor (beta chain) is drawn from a study of beta chain features in type 1 diabetes. Study as a whole: Patients were similar to healthy donors in age and gender (as well as in cell yields).

Study findings and constraints: Shorter templates might be favored by PCR, and equally so in patients and in controls.

Expressed TCRB transcripts were sequenced because the isolated RNA had all been reverse transcribed beforehand. TCRdb keeps only in-frame clones here, not all; method: immunoSEQ multiplex PCR. There are hundreds of thousands of clones in the sample; 9.5% to 12% occur only once, and about 0.015% lies in the top ten. On this clone itself: The antigen is undetermined.

Researchers reported sorting CD4+ naive, central memory, regulatory and stem cell-like memory cells via CD45RO/CCR7/CD25/CD127/CD95/CD27. V was pared by 0 bases and J by 3 bases, with 12 bases between. CDR3 length equals 15 residues. Germline V gene sequence: CDR1 SGDLS, CDR2 YYNGEE. The material sequenced was naive CD4+ T cells from blood. The sequence derives from a woman aged 25-40 years in good health. V gene TRBV9 combines with J gene TRBJ2-5; D may be TRBD1 (5 bases). The CDR3 region is CASSVATAGKETQYF. The CDR3 coding sequence is TGTGCCAGCAGCGTAGCTACCGCAGGGAAAGAGACCCAGTACTTC.